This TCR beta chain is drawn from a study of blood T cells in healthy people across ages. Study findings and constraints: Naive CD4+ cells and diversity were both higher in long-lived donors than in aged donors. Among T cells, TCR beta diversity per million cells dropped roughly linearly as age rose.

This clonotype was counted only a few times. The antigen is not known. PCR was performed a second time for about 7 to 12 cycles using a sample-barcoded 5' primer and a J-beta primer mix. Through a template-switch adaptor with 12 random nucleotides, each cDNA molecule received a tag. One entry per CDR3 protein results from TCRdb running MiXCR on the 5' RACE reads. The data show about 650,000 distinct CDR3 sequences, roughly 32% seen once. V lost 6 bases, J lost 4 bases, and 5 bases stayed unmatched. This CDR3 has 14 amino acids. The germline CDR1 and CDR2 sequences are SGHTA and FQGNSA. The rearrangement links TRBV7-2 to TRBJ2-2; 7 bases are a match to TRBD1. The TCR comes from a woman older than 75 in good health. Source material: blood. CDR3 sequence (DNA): TGTGCCAGCAGGACAGGGCTTACCACCGGGGAGCTGTTTTTT. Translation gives CASRTGLTTGELFF.